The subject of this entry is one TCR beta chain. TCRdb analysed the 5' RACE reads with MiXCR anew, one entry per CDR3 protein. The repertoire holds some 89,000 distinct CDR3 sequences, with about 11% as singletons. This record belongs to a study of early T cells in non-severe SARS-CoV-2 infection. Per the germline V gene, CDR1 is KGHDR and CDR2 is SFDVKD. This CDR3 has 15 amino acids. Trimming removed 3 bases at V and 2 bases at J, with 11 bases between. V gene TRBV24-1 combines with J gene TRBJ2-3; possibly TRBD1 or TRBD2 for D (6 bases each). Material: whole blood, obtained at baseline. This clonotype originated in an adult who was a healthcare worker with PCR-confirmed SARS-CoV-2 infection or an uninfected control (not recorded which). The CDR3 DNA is TGTGCCACCAGTGATACGGGGGCCGTCACAGATACGCAGTATTTT. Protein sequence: CATSDTGAVTDTQYF.